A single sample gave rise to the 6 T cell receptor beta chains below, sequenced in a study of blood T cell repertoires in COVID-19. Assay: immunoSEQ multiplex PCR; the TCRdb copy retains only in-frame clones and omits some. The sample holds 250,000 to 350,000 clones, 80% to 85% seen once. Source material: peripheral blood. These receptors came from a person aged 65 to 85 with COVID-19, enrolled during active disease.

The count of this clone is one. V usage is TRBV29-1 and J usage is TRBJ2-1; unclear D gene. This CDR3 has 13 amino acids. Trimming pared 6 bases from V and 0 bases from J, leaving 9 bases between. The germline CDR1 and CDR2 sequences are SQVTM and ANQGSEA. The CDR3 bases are TGCAGCGTGGCTCACCTCTCCTACAATGAGCAGTTCTTC. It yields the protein CSVAHLSYNEQFF.

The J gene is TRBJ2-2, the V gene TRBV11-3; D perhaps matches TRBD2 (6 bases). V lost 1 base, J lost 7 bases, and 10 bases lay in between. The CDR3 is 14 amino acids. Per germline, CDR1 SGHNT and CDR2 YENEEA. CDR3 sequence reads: CASSLGGVGGELFF. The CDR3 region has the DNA TGTGCCAGCAGCTTAGGGGGGGTTGGCGGGGAGCTGTTTTTT. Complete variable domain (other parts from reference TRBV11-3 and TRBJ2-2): EAGVVQSPRYKIIEKKQPVAFWCNPISGHNTLYWYLQNLGQGPELLIRYENEEAVDDSQLPKDRFSAERLKGVDSTLKIQPAELGDSAVYLCASSLGGVGGELFFGEGSRLTVL.

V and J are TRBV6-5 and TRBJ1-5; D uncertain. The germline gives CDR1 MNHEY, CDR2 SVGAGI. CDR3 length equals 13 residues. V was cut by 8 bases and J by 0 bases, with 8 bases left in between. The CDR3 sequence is CASDLASNQPQHF. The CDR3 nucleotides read TGTGCCAGCGATTTAGCTAGCAATCAGCCCCAGCATTTT.

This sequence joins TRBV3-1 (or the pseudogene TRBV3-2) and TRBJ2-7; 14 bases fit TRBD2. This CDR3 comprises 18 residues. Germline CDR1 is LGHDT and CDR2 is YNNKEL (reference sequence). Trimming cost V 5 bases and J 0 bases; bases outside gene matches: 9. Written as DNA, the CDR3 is TGTGCCAGCAGCAGTCCGGGACTAGCGGGAGAGTTCTCCTACGAGCAGTACTTC. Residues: CASSSPGLAGEFSYEQYF.

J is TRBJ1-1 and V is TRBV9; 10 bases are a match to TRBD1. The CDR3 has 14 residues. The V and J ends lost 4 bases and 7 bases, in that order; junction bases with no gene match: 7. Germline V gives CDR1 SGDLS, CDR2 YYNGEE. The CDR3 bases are TGTGCCAGCAGCACAGGGACAGGGGTTGGTGAAGCTTTCTTT. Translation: CASSTGTGVGEAFF.

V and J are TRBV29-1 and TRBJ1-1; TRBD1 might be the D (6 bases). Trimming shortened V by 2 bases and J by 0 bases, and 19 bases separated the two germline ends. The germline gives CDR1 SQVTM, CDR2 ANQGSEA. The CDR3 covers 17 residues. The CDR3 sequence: CSVERRALQGLNTEAFF. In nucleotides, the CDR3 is TGCAGCGTTGAACGGCGAGCCCTACAGGGCCTGAACACTGAAGCTTTCTTT.